This TCR beta chain was identified in a study of T cells after posttransplantation cyclophosphamide. Sequencing used immunoSEQ multiplex PCR; TCRdb keeps in-frame clones, though not all of them. The table records some 61,000 clones, around 95% of them present only once. On the day of bone marrow donation, the related graft donor provided peripheral blood. Trimming took off 4 bases at V and 4 bases at J, with 8 bases between the two ends. This CDR3 has 12 residues. Germline CDR1 is SGHRS and CDR2 is YFSETQ. As for this clone: Its antigen remains unknown.

Study-level results: Donor CD8+ memory clones often dominated recipient blood repertoires at later times.

This TCR was recovered from a woman aged 25 to 39 in good health and a related stem cell transplant donor. Sequencing input: PBMCs. This chain uses TRBV5-1 with TRBJ1-1; D is unclear. This chain's CDR3 is CASSPPSTEAFF. In nucleotides, the CDR3 is TGCGCCAGCAGCCCCCCTTCCACTGAAGCTTTCTTT. The whole variable domain, remainder taken from reference TRBV5-1 and TRBJ1-1, is KAGVTQTPRYLIKTRGQQVTLSCSPISGHRSVSWYQQTPGQGLQFLFEYFSETQRNKGNFPGRFSGRQFSNSRSEMNVSTLELGDSALYLCASSPPSTEAFFGQGTRLTVV.